The clone carrying this T cell receptor beta chain was recorded many times. The sample originates from a study of T cells after yellow fever vaccination. The CDR3 contains 15 residues. With V trimmed by 2 bases and J by 6 bases, 6 bases remained unmatched. The germline V gene encodes CDR1 MGHRA and CDR2 YSYEKL. TCRdb reanalysed the 5' RACE reads using MiXCR and keeps one entry per CDR3 protein. This repertoire shows about 340,000 distinct CDR3 sequences, about 8.7% found once; its top ten account for 18%. The TCR was taken from a man aged 18-30 years who received the YFV17D yellow fever vaccine. This rearrangement joins TRBV4-1 to TRBJ2-7; 11 nucleotides match TRBD1. The sequenced sample was PBMCs, obtained on the day of the first yellow fever vaccination. CDR3 region: CASSQRTGGFGEQYF. The CDR3 coding sequence is TGCGCCAGCAGCCAAAGGACAGGGGGCTTTGGCGAGCAGTACTTC.